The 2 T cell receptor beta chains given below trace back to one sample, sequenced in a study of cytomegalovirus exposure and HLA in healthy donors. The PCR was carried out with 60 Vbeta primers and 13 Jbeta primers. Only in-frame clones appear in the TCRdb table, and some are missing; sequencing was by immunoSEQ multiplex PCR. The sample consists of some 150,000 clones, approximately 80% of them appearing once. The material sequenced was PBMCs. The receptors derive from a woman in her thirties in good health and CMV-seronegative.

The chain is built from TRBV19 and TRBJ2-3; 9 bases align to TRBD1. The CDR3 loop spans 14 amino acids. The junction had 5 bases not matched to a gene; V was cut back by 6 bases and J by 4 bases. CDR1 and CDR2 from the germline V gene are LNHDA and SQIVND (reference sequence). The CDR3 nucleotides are TGTGCCAGTAGGCCGGGACAGGGAGCAGATACGCAGTATTTT. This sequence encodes CASRPGQGADTQYF.

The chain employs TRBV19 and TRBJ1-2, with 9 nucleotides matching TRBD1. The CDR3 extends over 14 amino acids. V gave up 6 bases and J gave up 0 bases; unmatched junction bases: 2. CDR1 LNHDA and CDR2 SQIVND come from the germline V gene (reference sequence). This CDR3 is CASSRDRANYGYTF. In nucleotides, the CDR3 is TGTGCCAGTAGCAGGGACAGGGCTAACTATGGCTACACCTTC.